The clone carrying this TCR beta chain was observed a single time. In the authors' workflow: The assay estimated nucleated cells by amplifying reference gene primers. The table came from immunoSEQ multiplex PCR; TCRdb's copy has only in-frame clones and leaves some out. Clonal size and the V and J genes are those of that table, whereas D and trimming came from the DNA. The sample lists roughly 40,000 clones; roughly 80% were seen once. The data were obtained in a study of blood T cell repertoires in COVID-19. Study-wide context: Collection of acute and convalescent COVID-19 samples took place in the United States, Italy and Spain. The cDNA or gDNA used as material had been derived from T cells, B-cell-depleted T cells, or PBMCs.

Germline V gene sequence: CDR1 MNHNS, CDR2 SASEGT. Trimming took off 8 bases at V and 6 bases at J, with 13 bases between the two ends. The CDR3 consists of 12 residues. The receptor's source is a human donor with acute or convalescent COVID-19. The donor label of this sample is uncertain. The chain combines TRBV6-1 with TRBJ1-1; weak D call: TRBD1 (5 bases). Sequencing was carried out using peripheral blood. DNA of the CDR3: TGTGCCAGCGAAGAGTGGGGGGCTGAAGCTTTCTTT. Its translation: CASEEWGAEAFF.